Listed below are T cell receptor beta chains from one sample, sequenced in a study of vaccination and CD4 T cells after COVID-19. TCRdb redid the calling of the PCR reads with MiXCR, one entry per CDR3 protein. The sample has about 3,500 distinct CDR3 sequences, roughly 44% seen once. No antigen has been identified for these receptors. The sequenced sample consisted of CD4+ T cells from blood, cultured in vitro. All receptors derive from a human donor who had recovered from COVID-19. Both conserved end residues are part of each CDR3.

CDR3aa,v_gene,j_gene
CATSPNQEKLFF,TRBV15,TRBJ1-4
CASSSQAGNTEAFF,TRBV2,TRBJ1-1
CASSPESGTGTYEQYF,TRBV11-3,TRBJ2-7
CASSFQGENYNEQFF,TRBV7-9,TRBJ2-1
CASSTQGNTEAFF,TRBV5-1,TRBJ1-1
CASSPRGGLGEQYF,TRBV7-2,TRBJ2-7
CASSAIFSGGKYEQYF,TRBV6-1,TRBJ2-7
CASSFRGSTEAFF,TRBV7-8,TRBJ1-1
CAGRVSTGLEQYF,TRBV6-1,TRBJ2-7
CSPLGVLGGETQYF,TRBV20-1,TRBJ2-5
CASSLDRFAEVYF,TRBV12-3/TRBV12-4,TRBJ2-7
CASSLENIQYF,TRBV5-4,TRBJ2-4
CASSPQGGAQETQYF,TRBV7-3,TRBJ2-5
CSADPGQGAYGYTF,TRBV20-1,TRBJ1-2
CAISLVEGRGGRSSYNEQFF,TRBV10-3,TRBJ2-1
CSASGTNIDTQYF,TRBV20-1,TRBJ2-3
CSAGGQGAAGEQYF,TRBV20-1,TRBJ2-7
CASSPQGFGDTQYF,TRBV28,TRBJ2-3